Each of the 10 T cell receptor beta chains below was sequenced from the same sample in a study of early T cells in non-severe SARS-CoV-2 infection. TCRdb independently ran MiXCR on the 5' RACE reads; one entry per CDR3 protein. The repertoire has roughly 97,000 distinct CDR3 sequences, about 11% of them found once; the top ten carry 4.7%. The sample consisted of whole blood, taken at baseline. The receptor set was obtained from an adult who was a healthcare worker with PCR-confirmed SARS-CoV-2 infection or an uninfected control (not recorded which).

This chain connects TRBV30 to TRBJ1-2; the D gene is possibly TRBD1 (5 bases). Germline V gene lookup returns CDR1 GTSNPN and CDR2 SVGIG (reference sequence). The CDR3 runs to 11 residues. V dropped 0 bases and J dropped 14 bases, with 13 bases sitting between them. This CDR3 is CAWSVQTVETF. DNA for the CDR3: TGTGCCTGGAGTGTACAGACAGTCGAGACCTTC.

This clonotype showed up just a few times. The chain links TRBV18 to TRBJ2-4; 9 positions agree with TRBD1. The junction had 5 bases not matched to a gene; V was cut back by 1 base and J by 4 bases. Germline V gene lookup returns CDR1 KGHSH and CDR2 LQKENI. This CDR3 comprises 16 residues. The CDR3 sequence: CASSPRDRDFKNIQYF. CDR3 DNA sequence: TGTGCCAGCTCACCACGGGACAGGGACTTTAAAAACATTCAGTACTTC.

This clonotype was seen a few times. The chain employs TRBV20-1 and TRBJ1-3; D is unresolved. This CDR3 contains 12 residues. Per germline, CDR1 DFQATT and CDR2 SNEGSKA (reference sequence). The V and J ends lost 5 bases and 2 bases respectively, with 7 bases between them. CDR3 loop: CSARSPGNTIYF. The CDR3, as DNA: TGCAGTGCTCGCAGCCCTGGAAACACCATATATTTT.

This clonotype was counted a few times. The chain couples TRBV2 to TRBJ2-2, with TRBD1 matching over 8 bases. With V trimmed by 6 bases and J by 5 bases, 5 bases remained unmatched. The CDR3 has 14 amino acids. The germline gives CDR1 SNHLY, CDR2 FYNNEI. The CDR3 bases are TGTGCCAGCAGATATCAGGGGGCGACCGGGGAGCTGTTTTTT. Translation gives CASRYQGATGELFF.

The V and J genes are TRBV20-1 and TRBJ1-5, with TRBD1 as a possible D gene (5 bases). Germline loops: CDR1 DFQATT, CDR2 SNEGSKA (reference sequence). V was shortened by 1 base and J by 6 bases, with 13 bases between the two germline ends. The CDR3 consists of 14 residues. For the CDR3, the DNA is TGCAGTGCTAGAGCGAGGGGACCTATTCAGCCCCAGCATTTT. Its translation: CSARARGPIQPQHF.

The V gene is TRBV2, the J gene TRBJ2-7; TRBD1 agrees at 7 bases. The V and J ends lost 6 bases and 2 bases, in that order; junction bases with no gene match: 16. The CDR3 is made up of 17 amino acids. CDR1 and CDR2 from the germline V gene are SNHLY and FYNNEI. For the CDR3, the DNA is TGTGCCAGCAGCATCCTACCATCTCACAGGGGTACCTACGAGCAGTACTTC. Translated: CASSILPSHRGTYEQYF.

This clonotype was seen only a few times. The chain recombines TRBV20-1 with TRBJ2-3; 12 bases fit TRBD2. V shed 7 bases, J shed 3 bases, and the junction held 5 bases outside the gene matches. Germline assignment: CDR1 DFQATT and CDR2 SNEGSKA (reference sequence). The CDR3 contains 14 residues. CDR3 amino acids: CSVLAGGPTDTQYF. Here the CDR3 DNA reads TGCAGTGTTCTAGCGGGGGGGCCTACAGATACGCAGTATTTT.

This clonotype was observed a handful of times. V usage is TRBV9 and J usage is TRBJ1-2; no clear D gene. CDR1 and CDR2 from the germline V gene are SGDLS and YYNGEE. The CDR3 contains 14 residues. The V end was cut by 0 bases, the J end by 2 bases, with 8 bases between. The DNA for the CDR3 is TGTGCCAGCAGCGTAGAGGGCAGCAACTATGGCTACACCTTC. The encoded protein is CASSVEGSNYGYTF.

This clonotype has only a few counts. The chain is built from TRBV3-1 and TRBJ2-3; tentatively, D is TRBD2 (6 bases). The CDR3 runs to 14 residues. V lost 1 base, J lost 5 bases, and 10 bases lay in between. The germline V gene encodes CDR1 LGHDT and CDR2 YNNKEL (reference sequence). The CDR3 DNA sequence: TGTGCCAGCAGCCAAGGAGTGGAGGGAGATACGCAGTATTTT. Amino acid sequence: CASSQGVEGDTQYF.

The rearrangement joins TRBV10-2 to TRBJ2-5, with D unclear. CDR1 and CDR2 (germline): WSHSY, SAAADI. Trimming removed 5 bases at V and 3 bases at J, with 4 bases between. CDR3 size: 11 residues. In DNA, the CDR3 is TGCGCCAGCAGTAAAGAAGAGACCCAGTACTTC. Amino acids: CASSKEETQYF.